Shown below are 14 T cell receptor beta chains from a single sample sequenced in a study of cytomegalovirus exposure and HLA in healthy donors. The PCR was carried out with 60 Vbeta primers and 13 Jbeta primers. Profiled with immunoSEQ multiplex PCR; TCRdb holds only in-frame clones, not every one. The sample has 150,000 to 200,000 clones, over 70% seen once. Material for sequencing was PBMCs. Receptors were obtained from a woman in her twenties or thirties in good health and CMV-seropositive.

This clone was found a few times. The V gene is TRBV28, the J gene TRBJ2-1; the match to TRBD2 covers 8 bases. Per germline, CDR1 MDHEN and CDR2 SYDVKM. V dropped 6 bases and J dropped 7; count of bases not matched to a gene: 8. The CDR3 is 14 amino acids. CDR3: CASSLGLAWNEQFF. CDR3 nucleotide sequence: TGTGCCAGCAGCTTAGGACTAGCATGGAATGAGCAGTTCTTC. Complete variable domain (other parts from reference TRBV28 and TRBJ2-1): DVKVTQSSRYLVKRTGEKVFLECVQDMDHENMFWYRQDPGLGLRLIYFSYDVKMKEKGDIPEGYSVSREKKERFSLILESASTNQTSMYLCASSLGLAWNEQFFGPGTRLTVL.

The rearrangement joins TRBV19 to TRBJ2-7; D not resolved. Germline V gene data show CDR1 as LNHDA and CDR2 as SQIVND (reference sequence). CDR3 length equals 13 residues. The V end lost 3 bases, the J end lost 5 bases, and 11 bases lay between the germline ends. For the CDR3, the DNA is TGTGCCAGTAGTATCCTGGTCAGGAACGAGCAGTACTTC. Protein sequence: CASSILVRNEQYF. Together with reference TRBV19 and TRBJ2-7, the CDR3 gives the full variable domain: DGGITQSPKYLFRKEGQNVTLSCEQNLNHDAMYWYRQDPGQGLRLIYYSQIVNDFQKGDIAEGYSVSREKKESFPLTVTSAQKNPTAFYLCASSILVRNEQYFGPGTRLTVT.

V gene TRBV6-6 combines with J gene TRBJ2-1, with 8 bases matching TRBD1. J lost 6 bases, V lost 5 bases, and 12 bases had no gene match. The CDR3 loop spans 16 amino acids. Germline V CDR1 and CDR2: MNHNY, SVGAGI (reference sequence). CDR3 region: CASSNFGQGPTNEQFF. As DNA, the CDR3 is TGTGCCAGCAGTAACTTCGGACAGGGTCCAACCAATGAGCAGTTCTTC.

This clone has ten or more counts. The chain links TRBV28 to TRBJ2-7; D perhaps matches TRBD1 (5 bases). With 6 bases removed from V and 3 bases from J, the gap between germline ends came to 12 bases. This CDR3 contains 13 residues. Germline lookup yields CDR1 MDHEN and CDR2 SYDVKM. The CDR3 sequence is CASRGRGFYEQYF. The CDR3 DNA reads TGTGCCAGCAGGGGGCGAGGTTTCTACGAGCAGTACTTC.

The rearrangement uses TRBV28 and TRBJ1-2; 9 bases are shared with TRBD1. CDR3 length: 14 residues. V was pared by 8 bases and J by 7 bases, with 11 bases of the junction left unmatched. The V gene's germline CDR1 is MDHEN and CDR2 SYDVKM. In DNA, the CDR3 is TGTGCCAGCTCAAAACCGGGACAGGGAAGTGGCTACACCTTC. Translated, it gives CASSKPGQGSGYTF.

The chain is built from TRBV29-1 and TRBJ2-3; 12 positions match TRBD1. CDR3 length: 13 amino acids. Losses at the gene ends were 6 bases for V and 6 bases for J; bases not matched to a gene: 4. Per germline, CDR1 SQVTM and CDR2 ANQGSEA. This CDR3 reads CSVPGQGADTQYF. The CDR3 DNA is TGCAGCGTACCGGGACAGGGGGCCGATACGCAGTATTTT.

The gene calls are TRBV12-5 and TRBJ2-1; 8 bases align to TRBD2. Germline V gene sequence: CDR1 LGHNT, CDR2 FRNRAP. The ends lost 0 bases at V and 4 bases at J; junction bases unmatched: 5. The CDR3 covers 16 residues. This CDR3 is CASGLVLGLEYNEQFF. DNA of the CDR3: TGTGCTAGTGGTTTGGTACTGGGACTAGAATACAATGAGCAGTTCTTC.

The genes are TRBV30 and TRBJ1-3, with 10 bases matching TRBD1. The germline V gene encodes CDR1 GTSNPN and CDR2 SVGIG (reference sequence). The V segment lost 4 bases and the J segment 3 bases; nucleotides outside the gene matches: 6. The CDR3 has 15 residues. In DNA form, the CDR3 reads TGTGCCTGGACCTGGGACAGGGGCTTTGGAAACACCATATATTTT. Protein product: CAWTWDRGFGNTIYF.

The J gene is TRBJ2-5, the V gene TRBV6-6; TRBD2 matches 11 bases. CDR1 MNHNY and CDR2 SVGAGI come from the germline V gene (reference sequence). CDR3 length equals 16 residues. Germline trimming cut 9 bases from V and 5 bases from J; bases unmatched to any gene: 14. CDR3 nucleotide sequence: TGTGCCAGTACTAGCGGGAGTGAGCTCGAGTTGGAGACCCAGTACTTC. The encoded protein is CASTSGSELELETQYF.

DNA of the CDR3: TGTGCCACCAGCACAGGGGGGACTCCTAATGAAAAACTGTTTTTT. Translating gives CATSTGGTPNEKLFF. The V gene is TRBV15, the J gene TRBJ1-4, with 7 bases lining up with TRBD1. V shed 4 bases and J 3 bases; nucleotides not matched to a gene: 5. Germline lookup yields CDR1 LNHNV and CDR2 YYDKDF (reference sequence). The CDR3 spans 15 residues.

The rearrangement joins TRBV6-1 to TRBJ2-2, with 9 bases matching TRBD1. V gave up 4 bases and J gave up 4 bases; unmatched junction bases: 7. The germline gives CDR1 MNHNS, CDR2 SASEGT. This CDR3 is 16 amino acids long. The CDR3, as DNA: TGTGCCAGCAGTGGCAGGGACAGGGATTTCACCGGGGAGCTGTTTTTT. This codes for CASSGRDRDFTGELFF.

In this sample, this clone turned up once. The gene calls are TRBV7-3 and TRBJ1-1; D not resolved. The CDR3 spans 15 residues. Germline V gene sequence: CDR1 SGHTA, CDR2 FQGTGA. Trimming took off 3 bases at V and 6 bases at J, with 17 bases between the two ends. The CDR3 region has the DNA TGTGCCAGCAGCTTTACTATGGAGGCTCATCCTGAAGCTTTCTTT. Translated: CASSFTMEAHPEAFF.

The chain has TRBV9 and TRBJ2-1; D gene ambiguous. The CDR3 loop spans 13 amino acids. The V and J ends lost 3 bases and 6 bases respectively, with 10 bases between them. Germline CDR1 SGDLS, CDR2 YYNGEE. The CDR3 DNA reads TGTGCCAGCAGCGCCAGCGTGGGCAATGAGCAGTTCTTC. Protein product: CASSASVGNEQFF. Full variable domain (outside the CDR3, taken from reference TRBV9 and TRBJ2-1): DSGVTQTPKHLITATGQRVTLRCSPRSGDLSVYWYQQSLDQGLQFLIQYYNGEERAKGNILERFSAQQFPDLHSELNLSSLELGDSALYFCASSASVGNEQFFGPGTRLTVL.

The V and J genes are TRBV6-1 and TRBJ2-7; TRBD2 matches 10 bases. CDR3 size: 15 residues. J gave up 5 bases and V 6 bases, and 10 bases lay outside the gene matches. Per the germline V gene, CDR1 is MNHNS and CDR2 is SASEGT. In nucleotides, the CDR3 is TGTGCCAGCAGCCCCCCCAGCGGGAGGGCAGACGAGCAGTACTTC. Amino acids: CASSPPSGRADEQYF.